One sample yielded the 20 T cell receptor beta chains listed below, sequenced in a study of technical replicates of blood from a few donors. The repertoire was sequenced with immunoSEQ multiplex PCR; TCRdb's copy has only in-frame clones and lacks some. The sample yields approximately 70,000 clones, 91% seen once. Sequences were obtained from T cells isolated from PBMCs. Source of these receptors: a human donor in good health. Some clones in this sample may be carry-over from other donors' samples.

V gene TRBV7-8 combines with J gene TRBJ2-7, with D tentatively TRBD2 (5 bases). The CDR3 runs 14 residues. Germline values: CDR1 SGHVS, CDR2 FQNEAQ. The V gene lost 5 bases and the J gene lost 2 bases, with 13 bases spanning the gap. CDR3 in amino acids: CASSRTYITYEQYF. The DNA of the CDR3 is TGTGCCAGCAGCCGGACTTACATTACCTACGAGCAGTACTTC. Using reference TRBV7-8 and TRBJ2-7 for the parts outside the CDR3, the full variable domain is GAGVSQSPRYKVAKRGQDVALRCDPISGHVSLFWYQQALGQGPEFLTYFQNEAQLDKSGLPSDRFFAERPEGSVSTLKIQRTQQEDSAVYLCASSRTYITYEQYFGPGTRLTVT.

The chain links TRBV27 to TRBJ1-2, with 8 bases aligning to TRBD1. The CDR3 sequence is 15 residues long. V was pared by 2 bases and J by 5 bases, with 7 bases of the junction left unmatched. Germline CDR1 is MNHEY and CDR2 is SMNVEV (reference sequence). The CDR3 spells CASSLVGTGGYGYTF. The CDR3 bases are TGTGCCAGCAGTTTAGTGGGGACAGGCGGATATGGCTACACCTTC.

This chain links TRBV10-3 with TRBJ2-3; 13 nucleotides line up with TRBD2. Trimming removed 3 bases from V and 5 bases from J; junction bases left unmatched: 5. CDR3 length equals 16 residues. The V gene's germline CDR1 is ENHRY and CDR2 SYGVKD. The CDR3 region is CAISETSGGARDTQYF. CDR3 DNA: TGTGCCATCAGTGAAACTAGCGGGGGGGCCAGAGATACGCAGTATTTT.

The chain has TRBV7-3 and TRBJ1-1; the D is unclear. The V end lost 5 bases, the J end lost 6 bases, and 10 bases lay between the germline ends. Germline-derived CDR1 and CDR2 are SGHTA and FQGTGA. The CDR3 extends over 12 amino acids. The DNA for the CDR3 is TGTGCCAGCAGCGCGGGAGGAGCTGAAGCTTTCTTT. Protein: CASSAGGAEAFF.

The chain carries TRBV9 and TRBJ2-2, with a possible D match to TRBD2 (7 bases). Germline V gene data show CDR1 as SGDLS and CDR2 as YYNGEE. V shed 0 bases and J shed 6 bases, with 12 bases lying between them. The CDR3 length is 15 residues. The CDR3 loop is CASSVEGGAPGELFF. The CDR3 nucleotides are TGTGCCAGCAGCGTAGAAGGGGGGGCCCCCGGGGAGCTGTTTTTT.

The V gene is TRBV29-1, the J gene TRBJ2-7, with TRBD1 matching 10 bases. Germline V CDR1 and CDR2: SQVTM, ANQGSEA. This CDR3 has 13 residues. Trimming removed 3 bases from V and 6 bases from J; junction bases left unmatched: 5. The CDR3 nucleotides read TGCAGCGTTGATGCGGGACAGGGGCCCGAGCAGTACTTC. Its protein is CSVDAGQGPEQYF.

V and J are TRBV5-6 and TRBJ1-1, with D perhaps TRBD1 (6 bases). The CDR3 extends over 16 amino acids. Trimming stripped 2 bases from V and 1 base from J, with 15 bases between. The germline V gene encodes CDR1 SGHDT and CDR2 YYEEEE. The CDR3 sequence is CASSLGMDSSNTEAFF. The CDR3 nucleotides read TGTGCCAGCAGCTTAGGAATGGACAGTTCGAACACTGAAGCTTTCTTT.

The chain joins TRBV5-6 to TRBJ2-1; 7 nucleotides match TRBD1. Unmatched junction bases numbered 4, after V lost 4 bases and J lost 3 bases. CDR3 length: 14 residues. Per the germline V gene, CDR1 is SGHDT and CDR2 is YYEEEE. CDR3 bases: TGTGCCAGCAGCCGGGACAGTTACTACAATGAGCAGTTCTTC. Its protein product is CASSRDSYYNEQFF.

The rearrangement links TRBV5-6 to TRBJ2-7; no reliable D call. The V end was cut by 2 bases, the J end by 6 bases, with 6 bases between. Germline V CDR1 and CDR2: SGHDT, YYEEEE. The CDR3 runs 11 residues. The CDR3 DNA reads TGTGCCAGCAGCTTCACGGGCGAGCAGTACTTC. Encoded protein: CASSFTGEQYF.

V gene TRBV27 combines with J gene TRBJ1-6; possibly TRBD1 for D (6 bases). The V and J ends lost 8 bases and 12 bases respectively, with 20 bases between them. The CDR3 runs 14 residues. Germline CDR1 and CDR2: MNHEY and SMNVEV (reference sequence). Here the CDR3 reads CASASTGLIRPLHF. As DNA, the CDR3 is TGTGCCAGCGCTTCGACAGGCCTGATAAGACCCCTCCACTTT.

The chain uses TRBV6-5 and TRBJ2-2; 8 bases fit TRBD1. The V segment lost 1 base and the J segment 4 bases; nucleotides outside the gene matches: 5. The CDR3 has 16 amino acids. Germline V gives CDR1 MNHEY, CDR2 SVGAGI. The CDR3 loop is CASSYFETGVTGELFF. CDR3 nucleotides: TGTGCCAGCAGTTACTTTGAGACAGGGGTCACCGGGGAGCTGTTTTTT.

This clone has only a few counts. V gene TRBV18 combines with J gene TRBJ1-5; D gene unclear. V lost 3 bases to trimming and J lost 4 bases, with 7 bases between them. This CDR3 contains 13 residues. The V gene's germline CDR1 is KGHSH and CDR2 LQKENI. The CDR3 bases are TGTGCCAGCTCACCGCGGTCTAATCAGCCCCAGCATTTT. Residues: CASSPRSNQPQHF.

This rearrangement joins TRBV29-1 to TRBJ1-4; D is unclear. Per germline, CDR1 SQVTM and CDR2 ANQGSEA. The V end was cut by 4 bases, the J end by 0 bases, with 9 bases between. This CDR3 region has 14 residues. The chain's CDR3 is CSVAPSPTNEKLFF. In nucleotides, the CDR3 is TGCAGCGTTGCTCCCTCTCCAACTAATGAAAAACTGTTTTTT.

The gene calls are TRBV6-5 and TRBJ2-7, with TRBD2 as a possible D gene (8 bases). CDR3 length: 15 amino acids. The ends were cut back, 7 bases at V and 6 bases at J, with 22 bases in the middle. Germline lookup yields CDR1 MNHEY and CDR2 SVGAGI. The CDR3 reads CASTLTGDAGGEQYF. In DNA, the CDR3 is TGTGCCAGCACTCTCACAGGGGACGCGGGAGGCGAGCAGTACTTC.

This chain links TRBV6-1 with TRBJ1-2; D is possibly TRBD1 (6 bases). V was trimmed by 6 bases and J by 10 bases, leaving 12 bases between them. The germline CDR1 and CDR2 sequences are MNHNS and SASEGT. The CDR3 is made up of 11 amino acids. The CDR3: CASRVDRYYTF. The CDR3 DNA is TGTGCCAGCAGGGTAGACAGGTACTACACCTTC.

The gene calls are TRBV14 and TRBJ2-7, with 7 bases identical to TRBD1. CDR1 is SGHDN, CDR2 FVKESK, per germline. There are 14 residues in the CDR3. Losses at the gene ends were 5 bases for V and 4 bases for J; bases not matched to a gene: 8. CDR3 coding DNA: TGTGCCAGCAGCGAAATGGGACAGAGATACGAGCAGTACTTC. Protein sequence: CASSEMGQRYEQYF. Full variable domain (missing parts from reference TRBV14 and TRBJ2-7): EAGVTQFPSHSVIEKGQTVTLRCDPISGHDNLYWYRRVMGKEIKFLLHFVKESKQDESGMPNNRFLAERTGGTYSTLKVQPAELEDSGVYFCASSEMGQRYEQYFGPGTRLTVT.

The chain uses TRBV14 and TRBJ1-2; tentative D call: TRBD1 (5 bases). V shed 3 bases and J shed 2 bases, with 22 bases lying between them. This CDR3 is 18 amino acids long. Looked up from germline, CDR1 is SGHDN and CDR2 is FVKESK. For the CDR3, the DNA is TGTGCCAGCAGCCATTTTCTCCCTCGGCAGGGCCCAAACTATGGCTACACCTTC. Its translation: CASSHFLPRQGPNYGYTF.

This chain uses TRBV6-6 with TRBJ2-7, with D possibly TRBD1 on 5 matching bases. Deletions cut 8 bases from V and 2 bases from J, with 13 bases between. The CDR3 is 13 residues long. Germline CDR1 MNHNY, CDR2 SVGAGI (reference sequence). The DNA for the CDR3 is TGTGCCAGCTCCAAAGGGGTAGCCTACGAGCAGTACTTC. It encodes CASSKGVAYEQYF.

This CDR3 reads CAWTLTPGRNSPLHF. Written as DNA, the CDR3 is TGTGCCTGGACCCTGACCCCAGGGCGAAATTCACCCCTCCACTTT. This chain connects TRBV30 to TRBJ1-6, with D maybe TRBD1 (5 bases). The CDR3 has 15 amino acids. Germline CDR1 and CDR2: GTSNPN and SVGIG (reference sequence). The V end lost 4 bases, the J end lost 7 bases, and 17 bases lay between the germline ends.

The V gene is TRBV6-5, the J gene TRBJ1-1; 7 nucleotides match TRBD1. V was pared by 6 bases and J by 0 bases, with 4 bases of the junction left unmatched. This CDR3 contains 14 residues. Germline V CDR1 and CDR2: MNHEY, SVGAGI. The CDR3 nucleotides are TGTGCCAGCAGAGTGACAGGGATGAACACTGAAGCTTTCTTT. It is translated as CASRVTGMNTEAFF.